Following are 14 T cell receptor beta chains from one sample sequenced in a study of cytomegalovirus exposure and HLA in healthy donors. The PCR was carried out with 60 Vbeta primers and 13 Jbeta primers. Repertoires were generated with immunoSEQ multiplex PCR, while TCRdb's copy carries only in-frame clones and drops some. This sample yields under 100,000 clones, of which more than 60% are seen a single time; approximately 2% belongs to the top ten. The sample consisted of PBMCs. The receptors come from a boy between 10 and 17 years old in good health and CMV-seronegative.

V and J are TRBV7-3 and TRBJ2-3, with D uncertain. The CDR3 has 14 residues. Germline V lookup: CDR1 SGHTA, CDR2 FQGTGA. V dropped 1 base and J dropped 2 bases, with 7 bases sitting between them. CDR3 sequence reads: CASSLKTATDTQYF. Here the CDR3 DNA reads TGTGCCAGCAGCTTAAAAACAGCCACAGATACGCAGTATTTT.

The V gene is TRBV4-3, the J gene TRBJ2-3, with D possibly being TRBD2 (6 bases). Trimming removed 0 bases at V and 1 base at J, with 11 bases between. Germline CDR1 and CDR2: LGHNA and YSLEER. CDR3 length equals 16 residues. As DNA, the CDR3 is TGCGCCAGCAGCCAAGATCCCCCGGGGGGCACAGATACGCAGTATTTT. As protein: CASSQDPPGGTDTQYF.

V is TRBV1 and J is TRBJ1-1; the table names TRBD1, a call not compared with the DNA. TRBV1 constitutes a pseudogene. The CDR3 spans 14 residues. DNA of the CDR3: TGCACCAGCAGCCAAGAACAGTTGAACACTGAAGCTTTCTTT. It is translated as CTSSQEQLNTEAFF.

The chain is built from TRBV4-3 and TRBJ2-1, with 16 positions matching TRBD2. Germline trimming cut 3 bases from V and 9 bases from J; bases unmatched to any gene: 5. The CDR3 spans 16 residues. Germline CDR1 and CDR2: LGHNA and YSLEER. The CDR3 DNA reads TGCGCCAGCAGCCAGGGACTAGCGGGAGGGCCGGGTGAGCAGTTCTTC. It is translated as CASSQGLAGGPGEQFF.

V usage is TRBV30 and J usage is TRBJ1-1; D is perhaps TRBD1 (6 bases). V gave up 3 bases and J gave up 1 base, with 9 bases separating them. There are 13 residues in the CDR3. Germline assignment: CDR1 GTSNPN and CDR2 SVGIG (reference sequence). The CDR3 here is CAWRAQGNTEAFF. CDR3 in DNA: TGTGCCTGGAGAGCACAGGGGAACACTGAAGCTTTCTTT.

The rearrangement links TRBV9 to TRBJ1-1, with 8 bases lining up with TRBD1. The CDR3 runs to 13 residues. Germline V CDR1 and CDR2: SGDLS, YYNGEE. Trimming removed 7 bases from V and 0 bases from J; junction bases left unmatched: 2. For the CDR3, the DNA is TGTGCCAGCCGGACAGGGATGAACACTGAAGCTTTCTTT. This encodes CASRTGMNTEAFF.

As DNA, the CDR3 is TGTGCCAGCAGTGTAGGGGCAAGACAGCCCCAGCATTTT. Residues: CASSVGARQPQHF. The rearrangement joins TRBV2 to TRBJ1-5; tentatively, D is TRBD1 (5 bases). Trimming took 4 bases from V and 7 from J, leaving 11 bases between them. The CDR3 totals 13 residues. CDR1 is SNHLY and CDR2 is FYNNEI in the germline V gene.

V is TRBV4-1 and J is TRBJ2-7, with 9 bases matching TRBD1. Germline V gene data show CDR1 as MGHRA and CDR2 as YSYEKL. With 3 bases clipped from V and 4 bases from J, the junction kept 4 bases outside the gene matches. This CDR3 is 14 amino acids long. This CDR3 is CASSQSGTGYEQYF. The CDR3 DNA reads as TGCGCCAGCAGCCAGTCCGGGACAGGGTACGAGCAGTACTTC.

This clone showed up just a few times. The V call is TRBV19, the J call TRBJ1-1; D remains ambiguous. The V and J ends lost 7 bases and 7 bases respectively, with 16 bases between them. The CDR3 spans 13 residues. Germline V gene data show CDR1 as LNHDA and CDR2 as SQIVND (reference sequence). This CDR3 reads CASTFSGGFEAFF. The DNA of the CDR3 is TGTGCCAGTACCTTCTCCGGAGGATTTGAAGCTTTCTTT.

V and J are TRBV18 and TRBJ2-5; possible D gene TRBD1, 6 bases. The CDR3 is 14 residues long. The germline CDR1 and CDR2 sequences are KGHSH and LQKENI. V lost 3 bases, J lost 4 bases, and 12 bases lay in between. CDR3 amino acids: CASSPPQGRETQYF. The CDR3 bases are TGTGCCAGCTCACCCCCCCAGGGGAGAGAGACCCAGTACTTC.

The chain has TRBV5-1 and TRBJ1-1; TRBD1 agrees at 7 bases. CDR3 length: 13 amino acids. Unmatched junction bases numbered 4, after V lost 5 bases and J lost 3 bases. The germline V gene encodes CDR1 SGHRS and CDR2 YFSETQ. The CDR3: CASSFTGDTEAFF. The CDR3, as DNA: TGCGCCAGCAGTTTTACAGGGGACACTGAAGCTTTCTTT.

V and J are TRBV2 and TRBJ2-5; 8 bases line up with TRBD2. Germline CDR1 SNHLY, CDR2 FYNNEI. This CDR3 region has 15 residues. V lost 7 bases and J lost 10; bases outside the gene matches: 17. The CDR3 nucleotides are TGTGCCAGCACGGCCCGGGGGGGGAGCTTCAGGATCCAGTACTTC. It codes for CASTARGGSFRIQYF.

The chain is built from TRBV15 and TRBJ2-1; weak D call: TRBD1 (6 bases). Germline assignment: CDR1 LNHNV and CDR2 YYDKDF (reference sequence). Trimming removed 2 bases at V and 5 bases at J, with 13 bases between. CDR3 length: 15 residues. The CDR3 DNA reads as TGTGCCACCAGCAGACAGACAGGACTCCACAATGAGCAGTTCTTC. This translates into CATSRQTGLHNEQFF.

Remarks on this clone: One end of the junction varies from germline; a read error may be responsible. The V and J genes are TRBV28 and TRBJ2-7; the match to TRBD1 covers 7 bases. Germline V lookup: CDR1 MDHEN, CDR2 SYDVKM. This CDR3 is built from 13 residues. The CDR3 reads CASSTMAQGRVSF. In nucleotides, the CDR3 is TGTGCCAGCAGTACTATGGCACAGGGGCGCGTCTCGTTC.